These 12 T cell receptor beta chains originate from one sample sequenced in a study of T cells after yellow fever vaccination. MiXCR, applied by TCRdb to the 5' RACE reads, yields one record per CDR3 protein. The profile shows approximately 300,000 distinct CDR3 sequences, about 6.6% of them singletons. The material was PBMCs, obtained roughly 45 days after the first yellow fever vaccination. These receptors all stem from a man aged 18 to 29 who received the YFV17D yellow fever vaccine.

Only a few counts were recorded for this clonotype. The chain is built from TRBV9 and TRBJ2-3; 7 bases map to TRBD1. Looked up from germline, CDR1 is SGDLS and CDR2 is YYNGEE. J gave up 7 bases and V 0 bases, and 8 bases lay outside the gene matches. CDR3 length: 15 residues. Here the CDR3 reads CASSVAGQDANTQYF. As DNA, the CDR3 is TGTGCCAGCAGCGTAGCTGGACAGGACGCGAATACGCAGTATTTT.

The chain carries TRBV4-3 and TRBJ1-1; D is unclear. Germline-derived CDR1 and CDR2 are LGHNA and YSLEER. This CDR3 is 15 amino acids long. V lost 0 bases to trimming and J lost 1 base, with 9 bases between them. Here the CDR3 reads CASSQDRPTNTEAFF. The DNA of the CDR3 is TGCGCCAGCAGCCAAGATAGACCCACGAACACTGAAGCTTTCTTT.

This clonotype came up a few times. The genes are TRBV7-3 and TRBJ2-2; 9 bases match TRBD1. There are 15 residues in the CDR3. The germline V gene encodes CDR1 SGHTA and CDR2 FQGTGA. V lost 5 bases, J lost 5 bases, and 6 bases stayed unmatched. CDR3 sequence reads: CASSRTGEETGELFF. CDR3 DNA sequence: TGTGCCAGCAGCCGGACAGGGGAAGAAACCGGGGAGCTGTTTTTT. Combining the CDR3 with reference TRBV7-3 and TRBJ2-2 gives the whole variable domain GAGVSQTPSNKVTEKGKYVELRCDPISGHTALYWYRQSLGQGPEFLIYFQGTGAADDSGLPNDRFFAVRPEGSVSTLKIQRTERGDSAVYLCASSRTGEETGELFFGEGSRLTVL.

This clonotype turned up a few times. The J gene is TRBJ2-5, the V gene TRBV10-1; a possible D gene is TRBD1 (5 bases). The CDR3 has 13 amino acids. Germline CDR1 is WNHNN and CDR2 is SYGVQD (reference sequence). V dropped 6 bases and J dropped 0 bases, with 8 bases sitting between them. The CDR3 spells CASSRTYQETQYF. CDR3 coding DNA: TGCGCCAGCAGCCGGACATACCAAGAGACCCAGTACTTC.

This clonotype occurred a few times. This rearrangement joins TRBV7-8 to TRBJ1-4; tentatively, D is TRBD1 (5 bases). The CDR3 contains 13 residues. The V end lost 2 bases, the J end lost 7 bases, and 8 bases lay between the germline ends. CDR1 is SGHVS and CDR2 is FQNEAQ in the germline V gene. The CDR3 sequence is CASSLTRGEKLFF. CDR3 in DNA: TGTGCCAGCAGCTTAACTAGGGGTGAAAAACTGTTTTTT. The full variable domain, with the rest looked up from reference TRBV7-8 and TRBJ1-4, is GAGVSQSPRYKVAKRGQDVALRCDPISGHVSLFWYQQALGQGPEFLTYFQNEAQLDKSGLPSDRFFAERPEGSVSTLKIQRTQQEDSAVYLCASSLTRGEKLFFGSGTQLSVL.

This clonotype turned up a few times. This sequence joins TRBV7-2 and TRBJ1-4; D remains ambiguous. CDR3 length equals 13 residues. The V and J ends lost 2 bases and 4 bases respectively, with 5 bases between them. CDR1 SGHTA and CDR2 FQGNSA come from the germline V gene. Here the CDR3 DNA reads TGTGCCAGCAGCTTATCGTATAATGAAAAACTGTTTTTT. Translated, it gives CASSLSYNEKLFF.

This clonotype showed up many times. The chain carries TRBV7-2 and TRBJ2-5; D is undetermined. The CDR3 has 13 amino acids. Deletions cut 2 bases from V and 4 bases from J, with 8 bases between. The germline gives CDR1 SGHTA, CDR2 FQGNSA. CDR3 in amino acids: CASSLSTPETQYF. DNA for the CDR3: TGTGCCAGCAGCTTATCCACCCCAGAGACCCAGTACTTC.

This clonotype has only a few counts. The chain has TRBV15 and TRBJ2-3; 7 nucleotides line up with TRBD2. CDR1 and CDR2 from the germline V gene are LNHNV and YYDKDF (reference sequence). This CDR3 spans 16 amino acids. The trim removed 4 bases at V and 5 bases at J, leaving 12 bases unmatched. Written as DNA, the CDR3 is TGTGCCACCAGCACCACCAGCGGGGAGTTCCGAGATACGCAGTATTTT. Its translation is CATSTTSGEFRDTQYF.

This clonotype was recorded many times. The chain combines TRBV6-1 with TRBJ2-1; D perhaps matches TRBD2 (6 bases). The length of the CDR3 is 13 residues. Germline assignment: CDR1 MNHNS and CDR2 SASEGT. The germline V and J ends were trimmed by 11 bases and 6 bases, with 17 bases remaining between them. The CDR3 protein is CACRGIGSNEQFF. DNA of the CDR3: TGTGCCTGCCGGGGGATAGGGTCCAATGAGCAGTTCTTC.

The chain employs TRBV7-9 and TRBJ1-2; no clear D gene. Germline V gene lookup returns CDR1 SEHNR and CDR2 FQNEAQ (reference sequence). The CDR3 is 14 amino acids. V lost 1 base and J lost 7, with 13 bases in between. The CDR3 sequence: CASSLGSEVAGYTF. The DNA for the CDR3 is TGTGCCAGCAGCTTAGGATCCGAGGTTGCTGGCTACACCTTC.

In its sample, this clonotype was seen a few times. The J gene is TRBJ2-3, the V gene TRBV5-4, with D tentatively TRBD2 (6 bases). Germline CDR1 reads SGHNT; CDR2 reads YYREEE (reference sequence). Trimming took 9 bases from V and 8 from J, leaving 16 bases between them. The CDR3 extends over 12 amino acids. CDR3 in amino acids: CATRTDGGTQYF. The CDR3 region has the DNA TGTGCCACCAGAACGGACGGGGGTACGCAGTATTTT.

This clonotype has a handful of counts. The chain couples TRBV28 to TRBJ2-7; D call uncertain. Germline CDR1 and CDR2: MDHEN and SYDVKM. Trimming took off 3 bases at V and 1 base at J, with 13 bases between the two ends. The CDR3 runs to 15 residues. The CDR3 sequence is CASSFGSRRSYEQYV. The CDR3 bases are TGTGCCAGCAGTTTTGGTAGCCGGCGGTCCTACGAGCAGTACGTC.